This T cell receptor (beta chain) emerged from a study of response to subunit inactivated influenza vaccine. Study results and caveats: The authors offered the suggestion that each seasonal influenza vaccination recruits few new T cells.

The CDR3 has 13 amino acids. The V and J ends lost 6 bases and 5 bases respectively, with 16 bases between them. CDR1 and CDR2 from the germline V gene are SQVTM and ANQGSEA. TCRdb reprocessed the RT-PCR reads with MiXCR, giving one entry per CDR3 protein. The sample lists around 200,000 distinct CDR3 sequences; approximately 8.7% were seen once. There are a few counts of this clonotype. Its antigen is unidentified. This sample comprised non-naive T cells sorted from PBMCs, obtained on the day of vaccination. V is TRBV29-1 and J is TRBJ2-5; D perhaps matches TRBD2 (7 bases). This TCR came from a man between 50 and 59 years old who received an inactivated influenza vaccine. The CDR3 DNA follows: TGCAGCGTGGGCGGGGGCGGGGTCGAGACCCAGTACTTC. Translated: CSVGGGGVETQYF.